The source of this TCR beta chain is a study of PD-L1 blockade in urothelial cancer. Study-wide background: Patients' prior chemotherapy regimens numbered 0 to 3.

Time point in this sample: pretreatment peripheral blood. Patients yielded 1 to 8 samples each, pretreatment and on-treatment. V dropped 1 base and J dropped 2 bases, with 18 bases sitting between them. The V gene's germline CDR1 is SGHVS and CDR2 FNYEAQ. The CDR3 runs to 17 residues. This clone appeared a single time. Method: immunoSEQ multiplex PCR; TCRdb's copy keeps in-frame clones and lacks some. The sample shows over 75,000 clones, about 83% of them seen only once. The receptor was isolated from a man aged 60 to 69 with urothelial cancer. The chain carries TRBV7-6 and TRBJ2-7, with a weak D call TRBD2 (6 bases). This specimen was PBMCs, taken around atezolizumab (anti-PD-L1) treatment. CDR3 nucleotides: TGTGCCAGCAGCTTAGGGGGTGGGGCAGGCGGGACCTACGAGCAGTACTTC. Its protein product is CASSLGGGAGGTYEQYF.